This T cell receptor beta chain was sequenced in a study of CD8 T cells in ankylosing spondylitis. TCRdb reprocessed the 5' RACE reads with MiXCR, giving one entry per CDR3 protein. Seen here are about 360,000 distinct CDR3 sequences, more than 20% observed once, and the top ten hold 13%. Germline-derived CDR1 and CDR2 are DFQATT and SNEGSKA (reference sequence). CDR3 length: 14 amino acids. The ends lost 6 bases at V and 7 bases at J; junction bases unmatched: 10. This clonotype has only a few counts. This clonotype originated in a male donor with ankylosing spondylitis or in good health (not recorded which). The chain uses TRBV20-1 and TRBJ2-1, with 9 positions matching TRBD1. The specimen sequenced was blood, either unsorted or a sorted T cell fraction (not recorded which). CDR3: CSANPQGAGNEQFF. In DNA form, the CDR3 reads TGCAGTGCAAACCCACAGGGGGCTGGGAATGAGCAGTTCTTC.